The following is a TCR beta chain sequence with its context. Its antigen is still unknown. These data are taken from a study of T cell responses to AZD1222 COVID-19 vaccine. Study findings and constraints: A mostly white British donor set with more females was recruited, and clonal diversity was possibly underestimated. Receipt of two AZD1222 doses was followed by a rise in Spike-specific TCR breadth and depth.

Germline CDR1 reads MNHEY; CDR2 reads SVGAGI. The CDR3 extends over 15 amino acids. Between the trimmed V and J ends, which lost 4 bases and 4 bases, there was a span of 16 bases. Sequencing used immunoSEQ multiplex PCR; TCRdb keeps in-frame clones, though not all of them. The top ten hold approximately 6.8% of the sample, which has around 150,000 clones, approximately 92% seen once. The material sequenced was peripheral blood, taken 28 days after the second AZD1222 dose. This sequence originates from an adult who received the AZD1222 COVID-19 vaccine. The chain links TRBV6-5 to TRBJ1-2; D might be TRBD1 (6 bases). CDR3 nucleotides: TGTGCCAGCAGTTTACGAGGGGACATTCCCTATGGCTACACCTTC. Protein product: CASSLRGDIPYGYTF.